This T cell receptor (beta chain) came from a study of human T cells and chemical hapten exposure. Study summary: Variation in per-sample TCR yields came mainly from small pooled library volume differences.

J gave up 2 bases and V 5 bases, and 6 bases lay outside the gene matches. The CDR3 consists of 13 residues. The germline V gene encodes CDR1 DFQATT and CDR2 SNEGSKA (reference sequence). In this sample, this clonotype turned up many times. What it recognizes is unknown. Findings and caveats of the study: Versus controls, significantly more large CDR3 similarity clusters arose from expanded TCRs.

As to time point: patch test 2, 6 weeks after DPC sensitization. The sample's treatment: therapeutic diphenylcyclopropenone sensitization with weekly scalp DPC. Alopecia patients deemed DPC-suitable, aged 18 to 70, excluding pregnancy. TCRdb used MiXCR to reprocess the RACE reads, holding one entry per CDR3 protein. The data contain roughly 94,000 distinct CDR3 sequences, 9.3% of them seen just once; the ten biggest clones take up approximately 2.2%. Sequenced here: whole blood, sampled in connection with sensitization to the hapten diphenylcyclopropenone (DPC). This chain connects TRBV20-1 to TRBJ2-7, with 7 bases lining up with TRBD2. The receptor comes from a woman aged 40-49 years with alopecia areata. Some clones in this sample may be carry-over from other donors' samples. CDR3 sequence: CSAHKAGPYEQYF. The CDR3 DNA reads as TGCAGTGCTCATAAAGCGGGACCCTACGAGCAGTACTTC.